This T cell receptor beta chain comes out of a study of blood T cell repertoires in COVID-19. V was pared by 4 bases and J by 3 bases, with 7 bases of the junction left unmatched. In germline, CDR1 is SGHNT, CDR2 YYREEE (reference sequence). The CDR3 consists of 15 residues. In the original analysis: Scientists estimated how many nucleated cells there were by amplifying reference gene primers. The repertoire was sequenced with immunoSEQ multiplex PCR; TCRdb's copy has only in-frame clones and lacks some. V and J calls and clone size are given by that table; D and trimming were obtained from the DNA. The sample shows fewer than 500,000 clones, roughly 89% of them seen only once.

This receptor was taken from a man younger than 30 with COVID-19, enrolled during active disease. Sequencing was performed on peripheral blood. The V gene is TRBV5-4, the J gene TRBJ2-1; 7 bases line up with TRBD2. Written as DNA, the CDR3 is TGTGCCAGCAGCCCAAAGGGAGGGGACTACAATGAGCAGTTCTTC. It specifies CASSPKGGDYNEQFF.